This record covers a single TCR beta chain. The data belong to a study of shared clonotypes between healthy human individuals. TCRdb keeps only in-frame clones here, not all; method: immunoSEQ multiplex PCR. This table has 980,000 or so clones, roughly 72% appearing once. The CDR3 sequence is 15 residues long. Trimming pared 4 bases from V and 7 bases from J, leaving 20 bases between. Germline CDR1 reads SGHKS; CDR2 reads YYEKEE (reference sequence). The sequenced material came from memory CD4+ T cells sorted from blood. The subset denotes: CD45RA-negative fraction. The chain carries TRBV5-5 and TRBJ2-5; tentatively, D is TRBD1 (6 bases). The source of this sequence is a man between 18 and 29 years old in good health. Here the CDR3 reads CASSPDPGQWGTQYF. The CDR3 coding sequence is TGTGCCAGCAGCCCTGACCCCGGACAGTGGGGGACCCAGTACTTC.